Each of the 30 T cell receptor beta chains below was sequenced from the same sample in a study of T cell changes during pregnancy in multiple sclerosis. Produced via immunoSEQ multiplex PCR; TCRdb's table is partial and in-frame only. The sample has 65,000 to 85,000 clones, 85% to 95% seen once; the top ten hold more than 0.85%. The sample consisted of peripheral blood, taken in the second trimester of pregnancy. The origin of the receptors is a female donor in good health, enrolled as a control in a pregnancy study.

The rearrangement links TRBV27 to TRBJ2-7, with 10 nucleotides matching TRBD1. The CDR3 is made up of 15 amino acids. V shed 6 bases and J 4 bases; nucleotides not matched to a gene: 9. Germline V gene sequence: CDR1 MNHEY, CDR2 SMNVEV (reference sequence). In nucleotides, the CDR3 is TGTGCCAGCAGGGGTCCGGGACAGGGGTATTACGAGCAGTACTTC. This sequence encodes CASRGPGQGYYEQYF.

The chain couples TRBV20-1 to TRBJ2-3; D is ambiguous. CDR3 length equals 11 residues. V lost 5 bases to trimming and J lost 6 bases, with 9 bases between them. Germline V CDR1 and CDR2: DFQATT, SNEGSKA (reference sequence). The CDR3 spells CSAGIGDTQYF. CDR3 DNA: TGCAGTGCTGGAATCGGGGATACGCAGTATTTT.

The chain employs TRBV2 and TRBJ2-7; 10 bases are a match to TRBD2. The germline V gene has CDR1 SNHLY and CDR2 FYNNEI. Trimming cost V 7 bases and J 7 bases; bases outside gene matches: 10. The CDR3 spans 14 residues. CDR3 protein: CASTIGTSVGEQYF. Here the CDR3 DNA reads TGTGCCAGCACCATCGGGACTAGCGTGGGAGAGCAGTACTTC. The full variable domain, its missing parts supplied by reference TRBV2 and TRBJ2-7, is EPEVTQTPSHQVTQMGQEVILRCVPISNHLYFYWYRQILGQKVEFLVSFYNNEISEKSEIFDDQFSVERPDGSNFTLKIRSTKLEDSAMYFCASTIGTSVGEQYFGPGTRLTVT.

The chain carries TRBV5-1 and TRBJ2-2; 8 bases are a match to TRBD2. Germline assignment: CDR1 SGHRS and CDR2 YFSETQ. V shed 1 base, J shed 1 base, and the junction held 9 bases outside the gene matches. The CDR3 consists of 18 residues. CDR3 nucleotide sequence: TGCGCCAGCAGCTTGCACTACACTCTAGCGGGGAACACCGGGGAGCTGTTTTTT. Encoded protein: CASSLHYTLAGNTGELFF.

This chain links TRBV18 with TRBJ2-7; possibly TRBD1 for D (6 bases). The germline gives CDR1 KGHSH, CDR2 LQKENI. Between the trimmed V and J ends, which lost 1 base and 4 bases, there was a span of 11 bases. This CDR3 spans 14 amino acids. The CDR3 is CASSPRRDKYEQYF. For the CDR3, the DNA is TGTGCCAGCTCACCACGCCGGGACAAATACGAGCAGTACTTC. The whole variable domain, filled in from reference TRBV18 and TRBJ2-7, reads NAGVMQNPRHLVRRRGQEARLRCSPMKGHSHVYWYRQLPEEGLKFMVYLQKENIIDESGMPKERFSAEFPKEGPSILRIQQVVRGDSAAYFCASSPRRDKYEQYFGPGTRLTVT.

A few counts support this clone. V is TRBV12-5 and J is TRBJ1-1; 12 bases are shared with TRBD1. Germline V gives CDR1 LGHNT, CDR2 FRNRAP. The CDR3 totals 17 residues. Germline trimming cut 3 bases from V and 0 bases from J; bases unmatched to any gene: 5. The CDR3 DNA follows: TGTGCTAGTGGTTTATCGGGACAGGGGGCGATGAACACTGAAGCTTTCTTT. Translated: CASGLSGQGAMNTEAFF.

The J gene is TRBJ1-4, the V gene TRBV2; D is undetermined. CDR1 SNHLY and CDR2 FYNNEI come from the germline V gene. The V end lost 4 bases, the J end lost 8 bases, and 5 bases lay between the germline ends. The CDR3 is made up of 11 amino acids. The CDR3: CASSVREKLFF. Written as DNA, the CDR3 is TGTGCCAGCAGTGTCCGGGAAAAACTGTTTTTT.

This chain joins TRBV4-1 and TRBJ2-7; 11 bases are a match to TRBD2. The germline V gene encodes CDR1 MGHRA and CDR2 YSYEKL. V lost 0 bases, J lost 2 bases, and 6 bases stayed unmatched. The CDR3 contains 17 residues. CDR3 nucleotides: TGCGCCAGCAGCCAAGAGGGTAGCGGGAGGGCCACCTACGAGCAGTACTTC. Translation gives CASSQEGSGRATYEQYF.

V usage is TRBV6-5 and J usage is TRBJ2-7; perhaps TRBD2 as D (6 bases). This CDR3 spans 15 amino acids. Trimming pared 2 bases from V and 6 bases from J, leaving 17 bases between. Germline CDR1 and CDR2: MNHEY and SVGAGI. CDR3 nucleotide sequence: TGTGCCAGCAGTTACACCACACTGGGAGCGGGCGAGCAGTACTTC. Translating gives CASSYTTLGAGEQYF.

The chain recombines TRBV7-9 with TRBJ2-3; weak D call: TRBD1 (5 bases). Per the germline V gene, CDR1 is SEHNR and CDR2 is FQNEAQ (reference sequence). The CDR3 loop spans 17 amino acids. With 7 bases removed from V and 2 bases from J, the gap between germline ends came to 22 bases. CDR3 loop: CASKLTFGAGDTDTQYF. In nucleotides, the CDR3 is TGTGCCAGCAAGTTGACTTTTGGGGCTGGCGACACAGATACGCAGTATTTT. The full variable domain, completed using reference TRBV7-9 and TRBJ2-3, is DTGVSQNPRHKITKRGQNVTFRCDPISEHNRLYWYRQTLGQGPEFLTYFQNEAQLEKSRLLSDRFSAERPKGSFSTLEIQRTEQGDSAMYLCASKLTFGAGDTDTQYFGPGTRLTVL.

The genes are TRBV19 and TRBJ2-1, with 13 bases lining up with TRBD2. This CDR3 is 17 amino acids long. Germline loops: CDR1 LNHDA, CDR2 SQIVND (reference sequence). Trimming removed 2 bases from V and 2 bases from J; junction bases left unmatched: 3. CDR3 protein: CASSIRLAGGAYNEQFF. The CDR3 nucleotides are TGTGCCAGTAGTATAAGACTAGCGGGAGGCGCCTACAATGAGCAGTTCTTC.

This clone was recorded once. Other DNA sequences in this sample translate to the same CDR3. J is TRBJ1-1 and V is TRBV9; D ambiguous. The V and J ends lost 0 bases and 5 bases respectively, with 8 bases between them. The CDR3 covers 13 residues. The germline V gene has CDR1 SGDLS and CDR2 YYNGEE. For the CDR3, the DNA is TGTGCCAGCAGCGTAGGAGGTCAAACTGAAGCTTTCTTT. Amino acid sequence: CASSVGGQTEAFF.

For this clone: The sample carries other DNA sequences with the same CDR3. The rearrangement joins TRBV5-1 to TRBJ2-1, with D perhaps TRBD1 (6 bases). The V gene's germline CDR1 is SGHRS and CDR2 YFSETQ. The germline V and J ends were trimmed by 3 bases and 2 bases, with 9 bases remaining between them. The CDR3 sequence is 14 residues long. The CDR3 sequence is CASSSAGAYNEQFF. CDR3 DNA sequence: TGCGCCAGCAGCTCCGCAGGGGCCTACAATGAGCAGTTCTTC.

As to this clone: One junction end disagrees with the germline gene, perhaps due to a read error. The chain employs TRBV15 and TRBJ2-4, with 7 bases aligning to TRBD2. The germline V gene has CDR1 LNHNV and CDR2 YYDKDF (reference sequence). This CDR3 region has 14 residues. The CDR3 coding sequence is TGTGCCACCAGCAGAGATATCCCCCCTAGCGGCGAACACTTC. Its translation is CATSRDIPPSGEHF.

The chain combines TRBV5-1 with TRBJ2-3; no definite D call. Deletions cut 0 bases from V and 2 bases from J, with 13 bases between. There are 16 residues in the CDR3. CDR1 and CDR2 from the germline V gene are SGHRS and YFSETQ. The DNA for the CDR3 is TGCGCCAGCAGCTTGGTTGTCACATCTTTCACAGATACGCAGTATTTT. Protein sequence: CASSLVVTSFTDTQYF.

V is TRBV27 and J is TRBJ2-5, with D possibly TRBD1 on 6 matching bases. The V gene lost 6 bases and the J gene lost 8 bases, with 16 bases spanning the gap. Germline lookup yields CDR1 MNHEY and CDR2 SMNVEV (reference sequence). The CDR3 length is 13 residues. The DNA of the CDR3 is TGTGCCAGCAGCACATCGGACGGGACAACCCAGTACTTC. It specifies CASSTSDGTTQYF.

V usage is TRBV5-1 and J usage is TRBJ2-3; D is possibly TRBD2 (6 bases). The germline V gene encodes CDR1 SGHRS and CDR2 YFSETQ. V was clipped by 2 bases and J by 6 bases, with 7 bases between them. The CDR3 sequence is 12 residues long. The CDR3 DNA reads TGCGCCAGCAGCTTCGGGGGTGATACGCAGTATTTT. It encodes CASSFGGDTQYF.

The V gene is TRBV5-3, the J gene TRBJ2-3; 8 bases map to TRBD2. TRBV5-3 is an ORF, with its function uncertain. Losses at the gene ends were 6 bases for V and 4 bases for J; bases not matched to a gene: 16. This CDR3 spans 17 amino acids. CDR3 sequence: CARMLAGGPQIADTQYF. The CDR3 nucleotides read TGTGCCAGAATGTTGGCGGGAGGACCCCAGATTGCAGATACGCAGTATTTT.

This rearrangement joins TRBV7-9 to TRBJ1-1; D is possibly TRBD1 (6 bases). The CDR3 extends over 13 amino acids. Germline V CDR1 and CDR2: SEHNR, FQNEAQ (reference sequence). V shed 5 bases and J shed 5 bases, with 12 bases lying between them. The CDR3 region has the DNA TGTGCCAGCAGCGAGGGGGGGCCGACTGAAGCTTTCTTT. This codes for CASSEGGPTEAFF.

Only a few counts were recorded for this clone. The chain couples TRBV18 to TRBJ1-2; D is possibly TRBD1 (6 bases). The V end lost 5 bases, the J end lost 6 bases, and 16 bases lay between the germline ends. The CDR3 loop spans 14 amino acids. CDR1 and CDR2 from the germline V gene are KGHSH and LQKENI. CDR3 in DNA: TGTGCCAGCTCATTGACAGGTCCTCGAGATGGCTACACCTTC. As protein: CASSLTGPRDGYTF. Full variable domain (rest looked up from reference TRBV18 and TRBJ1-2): NAGVMQNPRHLVRRRGQEARLRCSPMKGHSHVYWYRQLPEEGLKFMVYLQKENIIDESGMPKERFSAEFPKEGPSILRIQQVVRGDSAAYFCASSLTGPRDGYTFGSGTRLTVV.

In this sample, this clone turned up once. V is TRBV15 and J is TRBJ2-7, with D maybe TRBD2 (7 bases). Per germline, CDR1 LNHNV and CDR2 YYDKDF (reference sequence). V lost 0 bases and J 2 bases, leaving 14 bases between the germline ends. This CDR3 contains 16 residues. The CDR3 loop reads CATSREGGRRAYEQYF. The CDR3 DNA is TGTGCCACCAGCAGAGAGGGGGGGCGGCGAGCCTACGAGCAGTACTTC.

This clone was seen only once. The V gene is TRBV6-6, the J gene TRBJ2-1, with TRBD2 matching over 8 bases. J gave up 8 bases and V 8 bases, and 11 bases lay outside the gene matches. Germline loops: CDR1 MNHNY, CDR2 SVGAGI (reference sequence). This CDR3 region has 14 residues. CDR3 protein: CASLTSGSSDEQFF. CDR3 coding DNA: TGTGCCAGCCTGACCAGCGGGAGTTCCGATGAGCAGTTCTTC.

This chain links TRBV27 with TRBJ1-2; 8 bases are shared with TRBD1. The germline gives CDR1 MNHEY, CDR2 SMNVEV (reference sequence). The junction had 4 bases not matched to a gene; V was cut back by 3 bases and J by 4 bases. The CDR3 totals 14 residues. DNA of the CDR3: TGTGCCAGCAGTTTCGAGCAGGGGGCCTATGGCTACACCTTC. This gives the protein CASSFEQGAYGYTF.

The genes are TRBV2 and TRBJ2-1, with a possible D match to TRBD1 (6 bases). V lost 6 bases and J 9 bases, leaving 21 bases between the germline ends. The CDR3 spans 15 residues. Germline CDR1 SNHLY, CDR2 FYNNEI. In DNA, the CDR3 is TGTGCCAGCAGCTCAGGGGCTTCTAGGTTTTCTGAGCAGTTCTTC. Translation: CASSSGASRFSEQFF.

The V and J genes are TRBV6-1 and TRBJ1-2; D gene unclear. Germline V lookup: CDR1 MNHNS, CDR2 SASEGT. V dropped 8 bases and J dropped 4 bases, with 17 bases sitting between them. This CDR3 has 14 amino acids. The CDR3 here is CASSSPGVVYGYTF. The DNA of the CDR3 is TGTGCCAGCTCCTCCCCAGGTGTTGTCTATGGCTACACCTTC.

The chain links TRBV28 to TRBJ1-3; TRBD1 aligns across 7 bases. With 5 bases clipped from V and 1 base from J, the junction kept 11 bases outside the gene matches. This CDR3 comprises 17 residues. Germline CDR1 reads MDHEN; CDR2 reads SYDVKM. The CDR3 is CASSPRGTAYSGNTIYF. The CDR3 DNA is TGTGCCAGCAGTCCCAGGGGGACAGCCTATTCTGGAAACACCATATATTTT.

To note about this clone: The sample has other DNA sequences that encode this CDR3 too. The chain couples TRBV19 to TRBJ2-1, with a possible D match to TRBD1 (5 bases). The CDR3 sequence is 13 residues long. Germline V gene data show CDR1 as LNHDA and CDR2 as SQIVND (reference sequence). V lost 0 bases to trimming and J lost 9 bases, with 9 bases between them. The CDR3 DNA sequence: TGTGCCAGTAGTATAGAAAGGGGTAGTGAGCAGTTCTTC. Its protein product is CASSIERGSEQFF.

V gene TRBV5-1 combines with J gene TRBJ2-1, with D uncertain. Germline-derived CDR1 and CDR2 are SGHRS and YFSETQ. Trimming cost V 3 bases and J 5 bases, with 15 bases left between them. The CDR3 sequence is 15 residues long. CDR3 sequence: CASSSEQEINNEQFF. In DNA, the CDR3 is TGCGCCAGCAGCTCGGAGCAAGAAATTAACAATGAGCAGTTCTTC.

CDR3 sequence reads: CASRGTGESEKLFF. The CDR3 coding sequence is TGTGCCAGCAGGGGGACAGGGGAATCAGAAAAACTGTTTTTT. This chain uses TRBV27 with TRBJ1-4; 10 positions agree with TRBD1. Germline assignment: CDR1 MNHEY and CDR2 SMNVEV (reference sequence). V gave up 6 bases and J gave up 8 bases; unmatched junction bases: 6. The length of the CDR3 is 14 residues.

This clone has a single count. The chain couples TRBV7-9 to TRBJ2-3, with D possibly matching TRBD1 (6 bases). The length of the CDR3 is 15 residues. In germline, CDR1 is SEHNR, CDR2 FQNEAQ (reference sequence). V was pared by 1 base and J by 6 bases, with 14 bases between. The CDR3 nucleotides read TGTGCCAGCAGCTTAGGCCGGACAGATACGGATACGCAGTATTTT. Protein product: CASSLGRTDTDTQYF.